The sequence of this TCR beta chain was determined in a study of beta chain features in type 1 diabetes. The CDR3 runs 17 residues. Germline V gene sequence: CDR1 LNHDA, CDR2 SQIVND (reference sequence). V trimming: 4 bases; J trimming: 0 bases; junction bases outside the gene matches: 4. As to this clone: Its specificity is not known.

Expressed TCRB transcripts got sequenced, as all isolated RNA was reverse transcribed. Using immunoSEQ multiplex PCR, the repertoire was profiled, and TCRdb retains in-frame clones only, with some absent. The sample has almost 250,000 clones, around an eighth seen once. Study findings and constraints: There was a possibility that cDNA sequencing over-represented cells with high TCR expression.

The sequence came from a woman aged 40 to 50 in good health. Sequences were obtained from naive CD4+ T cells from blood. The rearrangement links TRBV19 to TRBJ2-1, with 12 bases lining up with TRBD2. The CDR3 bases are TGTGCCAGTAGTACACTAGCGGGGGGCATCTCCTACAATGAGCAGTTCTTC. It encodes CASSTLAGGISYNEQFF.